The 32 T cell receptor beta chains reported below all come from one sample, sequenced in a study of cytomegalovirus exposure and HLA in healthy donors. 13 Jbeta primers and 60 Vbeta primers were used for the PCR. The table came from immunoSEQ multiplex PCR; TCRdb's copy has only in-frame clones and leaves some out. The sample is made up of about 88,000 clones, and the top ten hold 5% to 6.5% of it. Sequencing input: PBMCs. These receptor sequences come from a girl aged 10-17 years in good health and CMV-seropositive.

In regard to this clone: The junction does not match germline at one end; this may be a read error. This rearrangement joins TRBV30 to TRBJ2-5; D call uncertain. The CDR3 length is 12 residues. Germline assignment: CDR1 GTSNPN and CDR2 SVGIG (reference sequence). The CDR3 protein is CAWTPGLENQYF. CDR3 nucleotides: TGTGCCTGGACCCCGGGTTTGGAGAACCAGTACTTC.

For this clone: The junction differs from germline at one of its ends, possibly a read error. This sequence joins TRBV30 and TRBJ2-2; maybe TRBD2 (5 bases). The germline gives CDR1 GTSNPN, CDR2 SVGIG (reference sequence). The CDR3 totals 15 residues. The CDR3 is CAGSRLGANTGELFF. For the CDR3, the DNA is TGTGCCGGGAGTCGCCTCGGGGCGAACACCGGGGAGCTGTTTTTT.

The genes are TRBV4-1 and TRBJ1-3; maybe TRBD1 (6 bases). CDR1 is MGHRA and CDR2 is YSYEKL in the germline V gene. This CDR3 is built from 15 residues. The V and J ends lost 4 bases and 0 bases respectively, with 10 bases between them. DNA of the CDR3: TGCGCCAGCAGCCCATACAGGGACTCTGGAAACACCATATATTTT. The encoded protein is CASSPYRDSGNTIYF.

The CDR3 region is CASSQDWDRGLGGELFF. Written as DNA, the CDR3 is TGCGCCAGCAGCCAAGATTGGGACAGGGGTTTGGGGGGGGAGCTGTTTTTT. The rearrangement uses TRBV4-3 and TRBJ2-2, with TRBD1 matching 10 bases. Germline-derived CDR1 and CDR2 are LGHNA and YSLEER. The CDR3 runs 17 residues. V trimming: 0 bases; J trimming: 8 bases; junction bases outside the gene matches: 9.

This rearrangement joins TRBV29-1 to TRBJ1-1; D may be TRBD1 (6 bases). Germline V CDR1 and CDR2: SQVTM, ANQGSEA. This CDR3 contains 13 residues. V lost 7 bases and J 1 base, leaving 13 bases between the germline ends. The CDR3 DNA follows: TGCAGCGCCGGACAGATATGGAACACTGAAGCTTTCTTT. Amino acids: CSAGQIWNTEAFF.

Here the CDR3 reads CASSQVRGPYEQYF. CDR3 sequence (DNA): TGCGCCAGCAGCCAAGTCAGGGGACCCTACGAGCAGTACTTC. The chain recombines TRBV4-1 with TRBJ2-7; a weak D match, TRBD1 (6 bases). The CDR3 has 14 residues. V was cut by 1 base and J by 2 bases, with 9 bases left in between. In germline, CDR1 is MGHRA, CDR2 YSYEKL.

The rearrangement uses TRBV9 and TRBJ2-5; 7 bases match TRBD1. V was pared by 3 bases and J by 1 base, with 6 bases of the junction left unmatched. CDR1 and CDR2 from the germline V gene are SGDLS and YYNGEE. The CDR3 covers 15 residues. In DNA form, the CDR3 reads TGTGCCAGCAGCGCCAAGACAGGGTCCCAAGAGACCCAGTACTTC. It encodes CASSAKTGSQETQYF.

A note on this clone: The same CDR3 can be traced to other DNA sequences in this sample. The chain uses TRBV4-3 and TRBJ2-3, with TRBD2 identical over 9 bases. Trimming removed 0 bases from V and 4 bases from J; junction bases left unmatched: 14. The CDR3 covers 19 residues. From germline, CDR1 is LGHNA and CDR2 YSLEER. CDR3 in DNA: TGCGCCAGCAGCCAAGATATTCCCGGGACTAGCACGTCGGCAGATACGCAGTATTTT. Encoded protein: CASSQDIPGTSTSADTQYF.

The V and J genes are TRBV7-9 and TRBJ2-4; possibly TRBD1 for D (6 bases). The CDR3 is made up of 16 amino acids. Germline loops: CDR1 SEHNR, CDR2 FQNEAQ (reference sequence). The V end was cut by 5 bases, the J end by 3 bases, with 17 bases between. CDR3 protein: CASSVNQGLGKNIQYF. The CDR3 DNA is TGTGCCAGCAGCGTAAATCAGGGGCTGGGCAAAAACATTCAGTACTTC.

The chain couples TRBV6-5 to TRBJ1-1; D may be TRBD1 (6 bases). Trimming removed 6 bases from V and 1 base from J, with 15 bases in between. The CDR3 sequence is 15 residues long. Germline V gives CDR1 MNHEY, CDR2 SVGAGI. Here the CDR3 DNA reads TGTGCCAGCAGGGCGGGGGGGGGCGGGAACACTGAAGCTTTCTTT. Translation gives CASRAGGGGNTEAFF.

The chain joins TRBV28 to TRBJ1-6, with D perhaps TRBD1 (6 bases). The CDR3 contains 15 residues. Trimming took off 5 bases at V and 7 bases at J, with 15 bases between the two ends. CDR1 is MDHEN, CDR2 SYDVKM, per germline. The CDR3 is CASSDTGGSNSPLHF. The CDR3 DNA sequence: TGTGCCAGCAGTGATACTGGGGGCTCGAATTCACCCCTCCACTTT.

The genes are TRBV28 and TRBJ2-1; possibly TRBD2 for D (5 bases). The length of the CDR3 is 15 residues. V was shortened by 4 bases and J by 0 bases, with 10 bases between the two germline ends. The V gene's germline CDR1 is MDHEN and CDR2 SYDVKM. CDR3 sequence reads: CASSSRETSYNEQFF. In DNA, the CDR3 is TGTGCCAGCAGTTCGAGGGAGACCTCCTACAATGAGCAGTTCTTC.

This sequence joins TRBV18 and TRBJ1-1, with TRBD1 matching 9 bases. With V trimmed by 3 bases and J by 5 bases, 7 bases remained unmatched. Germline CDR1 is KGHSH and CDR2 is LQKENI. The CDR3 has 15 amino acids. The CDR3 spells CASSPGQGRRTEAFF. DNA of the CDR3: TGTGCCAGCTCACCGGGACAGGGTCGGAGGACTGAAGCTTTCTTT.

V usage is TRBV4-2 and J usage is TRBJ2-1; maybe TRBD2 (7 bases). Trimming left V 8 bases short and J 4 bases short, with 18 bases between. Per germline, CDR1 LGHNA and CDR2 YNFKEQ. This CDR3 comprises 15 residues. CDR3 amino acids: CASGGGEAGYNEQFF. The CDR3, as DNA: TGTGCCAGCGGGGGGGGCGAGGCGGGGTACAATGAGCAGTTCTTC.

CDR3 nucleotides: TGTGCCAGCAGTGACCCAGGGTTCATGAACACTGAAGCTTTCTTT. It is translated as CASSDPGFMNTEAFF. The chain couples TRBV2 to TRBJ1-1; weak D call: TRBD1 (5 bases). The CDR3 consists of 15 residues. Trimming took 3 bases from V and 0 from J, leaving 11 bases between them. Germline CDR1 reads SNHLY; CDR2 reads FYNNEI.

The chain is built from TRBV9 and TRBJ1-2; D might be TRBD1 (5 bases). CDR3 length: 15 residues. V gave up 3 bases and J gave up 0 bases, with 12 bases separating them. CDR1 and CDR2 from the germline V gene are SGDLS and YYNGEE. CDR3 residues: CASSGDSIANYGYTF. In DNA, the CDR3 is TGTGCCAGCAGCGGCGACAGCATCGCTAACTATGGCTACACCTTC. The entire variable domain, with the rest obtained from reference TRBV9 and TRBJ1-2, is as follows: DSGVTQTPKHLITATGQRVTLRCSPRSGDLSVYWYQQSLDQGLQFLIQYYNGEERAKGNILERFSAQQFPDLHSELNLSSLELGDSALYFCASSGDSIANYGYTFGSGTRLTVV.

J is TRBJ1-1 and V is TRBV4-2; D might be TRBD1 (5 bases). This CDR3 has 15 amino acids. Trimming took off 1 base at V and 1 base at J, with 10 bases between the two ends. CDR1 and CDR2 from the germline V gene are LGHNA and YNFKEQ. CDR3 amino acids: CASSQAIGANTEAFF. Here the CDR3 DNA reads TGTGCCAGCAGCCAAGCCATAGGGGCGAACACTGAAGCTTTCTTT.

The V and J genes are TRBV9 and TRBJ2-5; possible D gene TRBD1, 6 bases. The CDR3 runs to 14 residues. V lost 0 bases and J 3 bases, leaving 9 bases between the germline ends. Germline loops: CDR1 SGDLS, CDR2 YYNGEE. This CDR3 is CASSVGDMEETQYF. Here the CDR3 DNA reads TGTGCCAGCAGCGTAGGGGACATGGAAGAGACCCAGTACTTC.

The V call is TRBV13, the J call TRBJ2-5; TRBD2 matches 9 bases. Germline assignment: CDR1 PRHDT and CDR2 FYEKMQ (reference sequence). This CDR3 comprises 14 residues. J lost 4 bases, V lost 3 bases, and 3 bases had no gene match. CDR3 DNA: TGTGCCAGCAGCTTCGGCGGGGGGGCAGAGACCCAGTACTTC. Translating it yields CASSFGGGAETQYF.

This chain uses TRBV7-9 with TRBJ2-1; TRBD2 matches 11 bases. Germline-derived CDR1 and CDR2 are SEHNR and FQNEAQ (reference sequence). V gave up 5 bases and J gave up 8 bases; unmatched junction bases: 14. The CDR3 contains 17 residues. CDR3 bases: TGTGCCAGCAGCACTACAGAAACTAGCGGGGGCGGGGATGAGCAGTTCTTC. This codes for CASSTTETSGGGDEQFF.

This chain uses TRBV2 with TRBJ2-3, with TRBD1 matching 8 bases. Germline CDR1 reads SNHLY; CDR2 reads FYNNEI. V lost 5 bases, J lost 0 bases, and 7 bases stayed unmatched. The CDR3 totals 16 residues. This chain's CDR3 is CASSTRDRLSTDTQYF. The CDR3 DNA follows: TGTGCCAGCAGTACCCGGGACAGGCTTAGCACAGATACGCAGTATTTT.

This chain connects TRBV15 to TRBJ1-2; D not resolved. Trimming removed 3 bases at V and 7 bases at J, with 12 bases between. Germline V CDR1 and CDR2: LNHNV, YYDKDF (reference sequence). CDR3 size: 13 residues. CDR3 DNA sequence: TGTGCCACCAGCAGCGGTTCGGAGGCTGGCTACACCTTC. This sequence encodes CATSSGSEAGYTF.

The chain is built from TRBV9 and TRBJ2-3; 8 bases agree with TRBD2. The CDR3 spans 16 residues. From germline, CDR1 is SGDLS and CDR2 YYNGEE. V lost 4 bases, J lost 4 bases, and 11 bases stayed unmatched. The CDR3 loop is CASSPSGGGPADTQYF. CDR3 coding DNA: TGTGCCAGCAGCCCGTCGGGCGGGGGGCCCGCAGATACGCAGTATTTT.

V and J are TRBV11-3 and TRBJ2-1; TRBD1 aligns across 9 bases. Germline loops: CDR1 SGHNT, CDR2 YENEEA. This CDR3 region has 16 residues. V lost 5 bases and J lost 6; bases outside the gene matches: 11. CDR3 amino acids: CASSQTGQGPTNEQFF. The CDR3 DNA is TGTGCCAGCAGCCAAACGGGACAGGGCCCAACCAATGAGCAGTTCTTC.

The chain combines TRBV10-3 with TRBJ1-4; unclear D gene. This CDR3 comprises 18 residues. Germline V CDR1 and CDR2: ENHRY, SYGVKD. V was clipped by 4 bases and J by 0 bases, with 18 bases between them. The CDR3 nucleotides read TGTGCCATCAGTGGTTCGGCGGGCGGGCTTGCAACTAATGAAAAACTGTTTTTT. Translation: CAISGSAGGLATNEKLFF.

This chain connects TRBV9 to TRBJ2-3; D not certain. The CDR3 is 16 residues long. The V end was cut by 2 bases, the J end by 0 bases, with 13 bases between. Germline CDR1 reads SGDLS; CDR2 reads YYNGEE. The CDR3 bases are TGTGCCAGCAGCGTCGACGGAGAACCTAGCACAGATACGCAGTATTTT. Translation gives CASSVDGEPSTDTQYF.

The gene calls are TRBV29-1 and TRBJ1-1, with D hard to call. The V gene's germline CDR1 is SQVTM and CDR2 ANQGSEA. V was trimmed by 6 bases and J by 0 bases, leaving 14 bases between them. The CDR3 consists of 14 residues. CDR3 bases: TGCAGCGTGGCCCCTGGACTGATGAACACTGAAGCTTTCTTT. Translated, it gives CSVAPGLMNTEAFF. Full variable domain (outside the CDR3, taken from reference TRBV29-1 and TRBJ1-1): SAVISQKPSRDICQRGTSLTIQCQVDSQVTMMFWYRQQPGQSLTLIATANQGSEATYESGFVIDKFPISRPNLTFSTLTVSNMSPEDSSIYLCSVAPGLMNTEAFFGQGTRLTVV.

Here the CDR3 reads CASSQDFRGGTGELFF. The CDR3 DNA is TGCGCCAGCAGCCAAGATTTCCGGGGGGGCACCGGGGAGCTGTTTTTT. V usage is TRBV4-3 and J usage is TRBJ2-2; 8 positions match TRBD2. Unmatched junction bases numbered 4, after V lost 0 bases and J lost 4 bases. The CDR3 covers 16 residues. Per germline, CDR1 LGHNA and CDR2 YSLEER.

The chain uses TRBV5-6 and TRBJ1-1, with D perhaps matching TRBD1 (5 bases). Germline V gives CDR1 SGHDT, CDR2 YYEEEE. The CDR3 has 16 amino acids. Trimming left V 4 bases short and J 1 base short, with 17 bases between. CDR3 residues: CASSLVYQQGNTEAFF. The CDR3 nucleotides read TGTGCCAGCAGCCTCGTTTATCAGCAGGGGAACACTGAAGCTTTCTTT. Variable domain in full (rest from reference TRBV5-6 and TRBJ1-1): DAGVTQSPTHLIKTRGQQVTLRCSPKSGHDTVSWYQQALGQGPQFIFQYYEEEERQRGNFPDRFSGHQFPNYSSELNVNALLLGDSALYLCASSLVYQQGNTEAFFGQGTRLTVV.

The DNA for the CDR3 is TGTGCCAGCAGCTTAACCGGGGGGGGGCAGTTCTTC. Its translation is CASSLTGGGQFF. The chain is built from TRBV7-3 and TRBJ2-1, with 8 bases fitting TRBD2. The germline gives CDR1 SGHTA, CDR2 FQGTGA. The CDR3 runs to 12 residues. With 0 bases clipped from V and 12 bases from J, the junction kept 1 base outside the gene matches.

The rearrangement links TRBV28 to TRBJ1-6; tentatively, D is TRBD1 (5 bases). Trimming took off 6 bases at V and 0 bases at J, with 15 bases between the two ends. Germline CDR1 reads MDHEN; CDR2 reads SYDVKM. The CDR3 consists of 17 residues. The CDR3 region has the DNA TGTGCCAGCAGCGGGACTTACGGGAGCTCCTATAATTCACCCCTCCACTTT. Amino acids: CASSGTYGSSYNSPLHF. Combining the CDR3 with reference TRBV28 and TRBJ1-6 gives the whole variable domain DVKVTQSSRYLVKRTGEKVFLECVQDMDHENMFWYRQDPGLGLRLIYFSYDVKMKEKGDIPEGYSVSREKKERFSLILESASTNQTSMYLCASSGTYGSSYNSPLHFGNGTRLTVT.

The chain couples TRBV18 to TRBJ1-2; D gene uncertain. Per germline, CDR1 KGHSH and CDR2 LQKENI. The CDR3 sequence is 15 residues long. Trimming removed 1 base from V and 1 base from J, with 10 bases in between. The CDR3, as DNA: TGTGCCAGCTCACCACGGGCAGGTGATAACTATGGCTACACCTTC. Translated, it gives CASSPRAGDNYGYTF.